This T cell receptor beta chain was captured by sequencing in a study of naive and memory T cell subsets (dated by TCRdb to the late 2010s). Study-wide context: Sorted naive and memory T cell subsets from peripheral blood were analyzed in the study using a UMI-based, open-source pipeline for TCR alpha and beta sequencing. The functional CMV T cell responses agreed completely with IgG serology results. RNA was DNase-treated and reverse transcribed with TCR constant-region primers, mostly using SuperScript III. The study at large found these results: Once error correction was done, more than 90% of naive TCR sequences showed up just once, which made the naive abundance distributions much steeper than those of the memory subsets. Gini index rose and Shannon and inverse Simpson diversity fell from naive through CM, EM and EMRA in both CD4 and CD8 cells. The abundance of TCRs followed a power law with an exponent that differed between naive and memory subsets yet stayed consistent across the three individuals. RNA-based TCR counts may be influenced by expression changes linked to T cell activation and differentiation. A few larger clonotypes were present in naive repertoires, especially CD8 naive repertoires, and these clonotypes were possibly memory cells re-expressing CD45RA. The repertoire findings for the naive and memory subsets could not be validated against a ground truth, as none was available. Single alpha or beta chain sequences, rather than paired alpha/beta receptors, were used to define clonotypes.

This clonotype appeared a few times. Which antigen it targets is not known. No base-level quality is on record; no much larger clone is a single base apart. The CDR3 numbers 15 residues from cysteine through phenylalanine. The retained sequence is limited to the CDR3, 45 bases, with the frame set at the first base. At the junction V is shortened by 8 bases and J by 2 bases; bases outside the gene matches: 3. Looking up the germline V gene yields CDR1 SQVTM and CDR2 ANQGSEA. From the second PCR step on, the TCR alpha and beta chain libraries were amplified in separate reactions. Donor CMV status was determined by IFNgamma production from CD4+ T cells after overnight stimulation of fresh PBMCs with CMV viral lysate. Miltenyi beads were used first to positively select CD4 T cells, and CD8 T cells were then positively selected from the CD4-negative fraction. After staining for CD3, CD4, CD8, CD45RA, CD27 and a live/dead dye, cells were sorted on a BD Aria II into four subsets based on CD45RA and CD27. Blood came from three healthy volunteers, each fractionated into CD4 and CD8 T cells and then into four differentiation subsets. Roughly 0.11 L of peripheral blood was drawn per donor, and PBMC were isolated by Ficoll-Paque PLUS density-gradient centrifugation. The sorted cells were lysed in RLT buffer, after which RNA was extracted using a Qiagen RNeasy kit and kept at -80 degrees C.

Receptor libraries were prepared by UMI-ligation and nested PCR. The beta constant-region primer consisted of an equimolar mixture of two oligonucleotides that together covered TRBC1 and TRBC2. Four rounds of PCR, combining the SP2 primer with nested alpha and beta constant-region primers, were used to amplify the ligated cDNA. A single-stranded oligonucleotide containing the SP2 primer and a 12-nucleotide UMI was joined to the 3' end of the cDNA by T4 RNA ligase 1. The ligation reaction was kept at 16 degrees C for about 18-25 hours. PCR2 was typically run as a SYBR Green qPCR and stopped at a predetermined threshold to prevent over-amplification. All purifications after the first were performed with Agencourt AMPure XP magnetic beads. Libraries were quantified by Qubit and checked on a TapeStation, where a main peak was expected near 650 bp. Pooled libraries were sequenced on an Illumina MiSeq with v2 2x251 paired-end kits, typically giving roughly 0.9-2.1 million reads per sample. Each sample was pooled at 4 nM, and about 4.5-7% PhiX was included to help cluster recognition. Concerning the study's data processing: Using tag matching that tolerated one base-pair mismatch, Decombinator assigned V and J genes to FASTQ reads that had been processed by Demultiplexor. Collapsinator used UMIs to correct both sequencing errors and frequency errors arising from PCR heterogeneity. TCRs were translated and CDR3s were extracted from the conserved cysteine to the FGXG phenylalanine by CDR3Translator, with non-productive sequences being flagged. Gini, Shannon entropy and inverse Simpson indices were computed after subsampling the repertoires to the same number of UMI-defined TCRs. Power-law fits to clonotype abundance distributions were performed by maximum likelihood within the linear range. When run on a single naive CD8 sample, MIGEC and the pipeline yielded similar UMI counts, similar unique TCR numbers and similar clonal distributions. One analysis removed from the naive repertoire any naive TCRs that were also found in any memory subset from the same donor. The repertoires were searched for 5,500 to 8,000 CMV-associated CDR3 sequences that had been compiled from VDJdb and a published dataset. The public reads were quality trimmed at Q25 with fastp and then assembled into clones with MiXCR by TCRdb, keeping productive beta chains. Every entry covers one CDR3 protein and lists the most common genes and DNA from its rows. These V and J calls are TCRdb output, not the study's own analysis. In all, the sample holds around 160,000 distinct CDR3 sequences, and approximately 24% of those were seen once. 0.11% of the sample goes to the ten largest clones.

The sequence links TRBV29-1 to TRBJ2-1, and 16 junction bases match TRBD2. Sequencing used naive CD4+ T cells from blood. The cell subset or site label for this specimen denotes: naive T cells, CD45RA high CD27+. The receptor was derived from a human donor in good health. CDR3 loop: CSLGLAGGPYNEQFF. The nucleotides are TGCAGCTTGGGACTAGCGGGAGGGCCCTACAATGAGCAGTTCTTC.